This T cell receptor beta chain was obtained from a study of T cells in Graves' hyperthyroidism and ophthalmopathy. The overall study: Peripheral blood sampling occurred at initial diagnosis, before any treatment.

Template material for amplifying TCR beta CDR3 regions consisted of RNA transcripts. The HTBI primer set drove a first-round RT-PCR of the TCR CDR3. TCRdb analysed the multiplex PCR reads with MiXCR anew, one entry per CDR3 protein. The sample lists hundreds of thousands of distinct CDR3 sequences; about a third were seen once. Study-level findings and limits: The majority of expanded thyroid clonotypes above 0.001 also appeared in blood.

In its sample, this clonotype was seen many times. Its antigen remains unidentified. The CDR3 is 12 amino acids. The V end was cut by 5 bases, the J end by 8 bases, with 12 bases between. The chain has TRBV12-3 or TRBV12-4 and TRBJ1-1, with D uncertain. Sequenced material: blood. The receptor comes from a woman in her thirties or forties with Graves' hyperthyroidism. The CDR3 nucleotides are TGTGCCAGCAGTCCCCAGAGTAGCGAAGCTTTCTTT. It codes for CASSPQSSEAFF.